The 26 T cell receptor beta chains reported below all come from one sample, sequenced in a study of response to subunit inactivated influenza vaccine. TCRdb re-derived calls from the RT-PCR reads in MiXCR, one entry per CDR3 protein. This table has 400,000 to 650,000 distinct CDR3 sequences, less than 7.5% appearing once. The source material was PBMCs from blood, sampled less than 30 months after vaccination. The receptors originated from a man aged 50-75 years who received an inactivated influenza vaccine.

Ten or more counts support this clonotype. The chain employs TRBV11-2 and TRBJ2-1, with D possibly TRBD2 on 6 matching bases. Germline lookup yields CDR1 SGHAT and CDR2 FQNNGV. The V and J ends lost 3 bases and 3 bases respectively, with 9 bases between them. The CDR3 covers 14 residues. CDR3 in amino acids: CASSFRGNYNEQFF. The DNA for the CDR3 is TGTGCCAGCAGCTTCCGCGGGAACTACAATGAGCAGTTCTTC.

The chain uses TRBV7-2 and TRBJ2-7, with D possibly being TRBD2 (5 bases). Germline loops: CDR1 SGHTA, CDR2 FQGNSA. CDR3 size: 15 residues. The ends were cut back, 5 bases at V and 0 bases at J, with 14 bases in the middle. The CDR3 coding sequence is TGTGCCAGCAGCATAGATGTGCGGGCCTCCTACGAGCAGTACTTC. Translated, it gives CASSIDVRASYEQYF. Full variable domain (rest looked up from reference TRBV7-2 and TRBJ2-7): GAGVSQSPSNKVTEKGKDVELRCDPISGHTALYWYRQSLGQGLEFLIYFQGNSAPDKSGLPSDRFSAERTGGSVSTLTIQRTQQEDSAVYLCASSIDVRASYEQYFGPGTRLTVT.

In this sample, this clonotype turned up a few times. The rearrangement links TRBV18 to TRBJ2-7, with 12 bases identical to TRBD2. The CDR3 has 15 amino acids. V dropped 6 bases and J dropped 3; count of bases not matched to a gene: 6. Germline V gene lookup returns CDR1 KGHSH and CDR2 LQKENI. The CDR3 loop reads CASSHELAGGYEQYF. The CDR3 bases are TGTGCCAGCTCTCATGAACTAGCGGGAGGCTACGAGCAGTACTTC.

This clonotype was observed many times. The chain employs TRBV5-8 and TRBJ1-1; D remains ambiguous. With 0 bases removed from V and 5 bases from J, the gap between germline ends came to 8 bases. The CDR3 is 13 amino acids. CDR1 and CDR2 from the germline V gene are SGHTS and YDEGEE. This chain's CDR3 is CASSLVIGTEAFF. The CDR3 region has the DNA TGTGCCAGCAGCTTGGTTATTGGAACTGAAGCTTTCTTT.

The rearrangement joins TRBV3-1 to TRBJ2-5, with 9 bases that match TRBD2. Germline-derived CDR1 and CDR2 are LGHDT and YNNKEL (reference sequence). V lost 4 bases and J lost 6; bases outside the gene matches: 12. The CDR3 covers 16 residues. Written as DNA, the CDR3 is TGTGCCAGCAGCCCTCGGGATAGCGGGAGTGGTAAGACCCAGTACTTC. Protein: CASSPRDSGSGKTQYF.

This clonotype has at least ten counts. The V gene is TRBV10-3, the J gene TRBJ2-5, with TRBD1 identical over 12 bases. This CDR3 has 13 residues. Germline values: CDR1 ENHRY, CDR2 SYGVKD. The V and J ends lost 10 bases and 3 bases, in that order; junction bases with no gene match: 3. The CDR3 here is CATGTGGKETQYF. In nucleotides, the CDR3 is TGTGCCACCGGGACAGGGGGCAAAGAGACCCAGTACTTC.

The chain recombines TRBV3-1 with TRBJ1-5, with 12 bases identical to TRBD1. Germline-derived CDR1 and CDR2 are LGHDT and YNNKEL (reference sequence). The CDR3 runs to 16 residues. V lost 4 bases to trimming and J lost 7 bases; unmatched junction nucleotides: 8. CDR3 region: CASSPQGTGGGQPQHF. CDR3 coding DNA: TGTGCCAGCAGCCCACAAGGGACAGGGGGCGGACAGCCCCAGCATTTT.

A few counts support this clonotype. V and J are TRBV24-1 and TRBJ2-1, with 11 bases that match TRBD2. The V gene end was trimmed by 8 bases and the J gene end by 6 bases; junction bases not matched to a gene: 11. The germline V gene has CDR1 KGHDR and CDR2 SFDVKD. The CDR3 contains 16 residues. The CDR3: CATKEALAGVVNEQFF. In DNA form, the CDR3 reads TGTGCCACCAAAGAAGCACTAGCGGGAGTTGTCAATGAGCAGTTCTTC.

The chain uses TRBV7-9 and TRBJ2-1; D possibly uses TRBD1 or TRBD2 (5 bases each). Germline CDR1 reads SEHNR; CDR2 reads FQNEAQ (reference sequence). The CDR3 extends over 16 amino acids. V was clipped by 4 bases and J by 3 bases, with 16 bases between them. The CDR3, as DNA: TGTGCCAGCAGCTCCTATGGGGGAGTAATCTACAATGAGCAGTTCTTC. Its protein is CASSSYGGVIYNEQFF.

In this sample, this clonotype turned up many times. The chain couples TRBV27 to TRBJ1-6; D call uncertain. V lost 6 bases, J lost 8 bases, and 11 bases lay in between. The CDR3 runs to 13 residues. From germline, CDR1 is MNHEY and CDR2 SMNVEV (reference sequence). This CDR3 is CASSFRRDSPLHF. The CDR3 DNA is TGTGCCAGCAGCTTCCGTCGGGATTCACCCCTCCACTTT.

This clonotype has a count of ten or more. V and J are TRBV12-3 or TRBV12-4 and TRBJ2-6; D uncertain. The V and J ends lost 4 bases and 0 bases respectively, with 4 bases between them. The CDR3 loop spans 14 amino acids. This CDR3 is CASSSTSGANVLTF. CDR3 DNA sequence: TGTGCCAGCAGTTCGACCTCTGGGGCCAACGTCCTGACTTTC.

The table lists this clonotype with many counts. This rearrangement joins TRBV4-3 to TRBJ2-5, with TRBD1 identical over 8 bases. Germline loops: CDR1 LGHNA, CDR2 YSLEER. J was trimmed by 4 bases and V by 1 base; bases with no gene match: 2. The CDR3 extends over 14 amino acids. CDR3 nucleotide sequence: TGCGCCAGCAGCCAAGGCGACAGGGGAGAGACCCAGTACTTC. Its translation: CASSQGDRGETQYF.

This clonotype was seen more than once but under ten times. This chain uses TRBV25-1 with TRBJ2-5, with TRBD1 matching over 8 bases. Germline CDR1 and CDR2: MGHDK and SYGVNS. V lost 3 bases and J lost 4; bases outside the gene matches: 10. This CDR3 comprises 16 residues. CDR3 in DNA: TGTGCCAGCAGTGATGAGGCCACGACAGGGGTAGAGACCCAGTACTTC. Translated, it gives CASSDEATTGVETQYF.

This clonotype was observed at least ten times. The rearrangement links TRBV3-1 to TRBJ2-7, with TRBD2 matching over 7 bases. CDR3 size: 15 residues. The V and J ends lost 5 bases and 6 bases, in that order; junction bases with no gene match: 13. The germline gives CDR1 LGHDT, CDR2 YNNKEL (reference sequence). In DNA form, the CDR3 reads TGTGCCAGCAGCAAACTTGGAGCTAGCGGCGTCGAGCAGTACTTC. It translates to CASSKLGASGVEQYF.

This clonotype was counted many times. The V gene is TRBV12-3 or TRBV12-4, the J gene TRBJ2-1; the match to TRBD2 covers 12 bases. The CDR3 length is 15 residues. The V segment lost 6 bases and the J segment 7 bases; nucleotides outside the gene matches: 7. As DNA, the CDR3 is TGTGCCAGCAGGGAAACTAGCGGGAGGAGGAATGAGCAGTTCTTC. This translates into CASRETSGRRNEQFF.

This clonotype has at least ten counts. The genes are TRBV20-1 and TRBJ2-3; D is ambiguous. V lost 0 bases, J lost 4 bases, and 14 bases lay in between. This CDR3 has 15 amino acids. Germline CDR1 DFQATT, CDR2 SNEGSKA (reference sequence). CDR3 residues: CSARDSEGYADTQYF. As DNA, the CDR3 is TGCAGTGCTAGAGATAGTGAAGGTTACGCAGATACGCAGTATTTT.

This sequence joins TRBV3-1 and TRBJ1-2, with D hard to call. Trimming removed 4 bases from V and 8 bases from J, with 17 bases in between. Germline CDR1 LGHDT, CDR2 YNNKEL (reference sequence). The CDR3 is 14 amino acids. CDR3: CASSPPAGTSGYTF. CDR3 sequence (DNA): TGTGCCAGCAGCCCCCCGGCTGGAACATCAGGCTACACCTTC.

V is TRBV20-1 and J is TRBJ2-3; perhaps TRBD1 as D (6 bases). Trimming left V 6 bases short and J 2 bases short, with 9 bases between. Per the germline V gene, CDR1 is DFQATT and CDR2 is SNEGSKA (reference sequence). There are 12 residues in the CDR3. Here the CDR3 DNA reads TGCAGTGCAGGGACACTCACAGATACGCAGTATTTT. This encodes CSAGTLTDTQYF.

The J gene is TRBJ2-5, the V gene TRBV15, with unresolved D. The CDR3 runs 14 residues. CDR1 is LNHNV and CDR2 is YYDKDF in the germline V gene (reference sequence). The V and J ends lost 4 bases and 1 base respectively, with 10 bases between them. The CDR3 sequence is CATSKRGSQETQYF. CDR3 DNA: TGTGCCACCAGCAAGCGAGGCAGCCAAGAGACCCAGTACTTC.

The chain links TRBV12-3 or TRBV12-4 to TRBJ2-1; TRBD1 is a possible D gene (5 bases). CDR3 length: 12 amino acids. Trimming pared 7 bases from V and 6 bases from J, leaving 10 bases between. CDR3 in DNA: TGTGCCAGCAAAAACAGGATCAATGAGCAGTTCTTC. The encoded protein is CASKNRINEQFF.

This clonotype was found many times. This chain joins TRBV10-3 and TRBJ1-2; possible D gene TRBD1, 5 bases. Trimming removed 3 bases from V and 4 bases from J, with 15 bases in between. CDR1 and CDR2 from the germline V gene are ENHRY and SYGVKD. The length of the CDR3 is 15 residues. The CDR3 nucleotides are TGTGCCATCAGTGAAGGGTTTGAGGGGTCCTATGGCTACACCTTC. Protein: CAISEGFEGSYGYTF.

This clonotype was recorded at least ten times. CDR3 coding DNA: TGTGCCAGCAGGCCAGGGGCCCTGAGCGCCGAGCAGTACTTC. Its translation is CASRPGALSAEQYF. The chain employs TRBV6-1 and TRBJ2-7; D is possibly TRBD1 (6 bases). Trimming shortened V by 6 bases and J by 6 bases, and 18 bases separated the two germline ends. The CDR3 sequence is 14 residues long. Germline-derived CDR1 and CDR2 are MNHNS and SASEGT.

This clonotype occurred many times. The gene calls are TRBV5-1 and TRBJ2-2, with D hard to call. Per germline, CDR1 SGHRS and CDR2 YFSETQ. The CDR3 is 14 amino acids. Trimming stripped 8 bases from V and 4 bases from J, with 15 bases between. The DNA for the CDR3 is TGCGCCAGTCAAATGCTAGTGGGCACCGGGGAGCTGTTTTTT. Translated, it gives CASQMLVGTGELFF.

This clonotype occurred many times. V is TRBV2 and J is TRBJ1-2; D ambiguous. The V and J ends lost 7 bases and 8 bases respectively, with 14 bases between them. The CDR3 covers 12 residues. Germline V lookup: CDR1 SNHLY, CDR2 FYNNEI. CDR3 in DNA: TGTGCCAGCAATCCCCTCTCTTGGGGCTACACCTTC. Protein product: CASNPLSWGYTF.

This clonotype was counted at least ten times. The rearrangement joins TRBV20-1 to TRBJ1-6; no clear D gene. This CDR3 contains 13 residues. Germline assignment: CDR1 DFQATT and CDR2 SNEGSKA (reference sequence). V was shortened by 5 bases and J by 14 bases, with 19 bases between the two germline ends. The CDR3 DNA follows: TGCAGTGCTCGCTCCGACGGTTCATTCACCCTCCACTTT. This codes for CSARSDGSFTLHF.

V gene TRBV5-1 combines with J gene TRBJ2-1, with 10 bases matching TRBD2. Trimming at V came to 3 bases and at J to 1 base, leaving 7 bases not matched to a gene. Germline CDR1 reads SGHRS; CDR2 reads YFSETQ. CDR3 length equals 17 residues. DNA of the CDR3: TGCGCCAGCAGCTCTGCTAGCGGGAGTAGTTCCTACAATGAGCAGTTCTTC. Amino acids: CASSSASGSSSYNEQFF.